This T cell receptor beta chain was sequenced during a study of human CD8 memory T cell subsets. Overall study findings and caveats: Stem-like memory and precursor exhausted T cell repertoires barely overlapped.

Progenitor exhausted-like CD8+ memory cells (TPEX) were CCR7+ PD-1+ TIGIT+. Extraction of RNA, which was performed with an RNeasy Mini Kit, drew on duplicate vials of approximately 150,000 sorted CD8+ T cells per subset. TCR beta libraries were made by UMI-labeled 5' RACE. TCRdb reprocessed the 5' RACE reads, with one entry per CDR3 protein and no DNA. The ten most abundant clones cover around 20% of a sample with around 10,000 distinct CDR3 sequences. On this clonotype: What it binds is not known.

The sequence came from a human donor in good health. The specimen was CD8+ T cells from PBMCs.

The CDR3 is CASSPDRVGEQYF. The chain recombines TRBV7-2 with TRBJ2-7. CDR1 SGHTA and CDR2 FQGNSA come from the germline V gene. This CDR3 spans 13 amino acids.